This record covers a single T cell receptor beta chain. Seattle cases were enrolled at active infection and followed longitudinally. The source of the sample is a study of blood T cell repertoires in COVID-19. Across the whole study: Some COVID-19 samples were acute and others convalescent; all came from the United States, Italy and Spain. In each case, the material was cDNA or gDNA derived from T cells, B-cell-depleted T cells, or PBMCs.

Per the original data handling: The assay estimated nucleated cells by amplifying reference gene primers. Sequencing used immunoSEQ multiplex PCR; TCRdb keeps in-frame clones, though not all of them. The V and J calls and clone size were taken over from that table, and D and trimming were inferred from the DNA. The table has hundreds of thousands of clones, approximately 92% seen once. V was pared by 1 base and J by 8 bases, with 11 bases between. Germline CDR1 and CDR2: SGHAT and FQNNGV. The CDR3 length is 13 residues. The chain joins TRBV11-2 to TRBJ2-5, with D perhaps matching TRBD2 (5 bases). Input material: peripheral blood. The receptor comes from a young man with COVID-19, enrolled during active disease. CDR3 in DNA: TGTGCCAGCAGCTTAGGTCTAGCTCCTACCCAGTACTTC. Translated, it gives CASSLGLAPTQYF.